This T cell receptor beta chain comes out of a study of shared clonotypes between healthy human individuals. Assay used: immunoSEQ multiplex PCR; TCRdb lists only in-frame clones, some missing. Here the sample spans some 480,000 clones, roughly 78% being singletons. Trimming removed 3 bases at V and 5 bases at J, with 14 bases between. The CDR3 loop spans 14 amino acids. CDR1 and CDR2 (germline): MDHEN, SYDVKM. This clone came up once. The chain uses TRBV28 and TRBJ2-7; possible D gene TRBD2, 6 bases. The receptor comes from a woman in her thirties or forties in good health. Some clones in this sample may be carry-over from other donors' samples. The sequencing input was PBMCs. The CDR3 nucleotides are TGTGCCAGCAGTTTGGAGGGAGCGGTCCACGAGCAGTACTTC. It codes for CASSLEGAVHEQYF.